Listed below are T cell receptor beta chains from one sample, sequenced in a study of T cells after yellow fever vaccination. TCRdb processed the 5' RACE reads anew with MiXCR; each CDR3 protein has one entry. The top ten clones hold more than 0.55% of a sample with 140,000 to 150,000 distinct CDR3 sequences, about 6.9% of them seen once. Source: CD4+ T cells sorted from PBMCs, taken 10 days after the yellow fever booster vaccination. The receptor set was obtained from a man aged 25-45 years who received the YFV17D yellow fever vaccine. CDR3s include the opening cysteine and the closing phenylalanine or tryptophan. The order of the fields is J gene, clone size, D gene, V gene, CDR3 protein, CDR3 DNA. The D gene is left open where the match is weak. Clone size is shown for a subset of rows, as once, few, many or a class of expanded clone.

TRBJ2-1	many	.	TRBV29-1	CSGGTRGLEFF	TGCAGCGGGGGAACGCGGGGTTTGGAGTTCTTC
TRBJ2-1	many	.	TRBV6-2/TRBV6-3	CASSYEDNEQFF	TGTGCCAGCAGTTACGAAGACAATGAGCAGTTCTTC
TRBJ2-1	many	.	TRBV3-1	CASSQGSETVDEQFF	TGTGCCAGCAGCCAAGGGAGTGAGACAGTGGATGAGCAGTTCTTC
TRBJ2-5	.	TRBD2	TRBV30	CAWRRIAGSETQYF	TGTGCCTGGAGGAGAATAGCGGGGTCTGAGACCCAGTACTTC
TRBJ2-2	many	.	TRBV4-3	CASSQYTGELFF	TGCGCCAGCAGCCAATACACCGGGGAGCTGTTTTTT
TRBJ2-3	many	TRBD2	TRBV3-1	CASSQDLREGLTDTQYF	TGTGCCAGCAGCCAAGATCTGCGGGAGGGCCTGACAGATACGCAGTATTTT
TRBJ2-7	.	TRBD2	TRBV19	CASSMFGGGHVEQYF	TGTGCCAGTAGTATGTTTGGGGGAGGGCATGTCGAGCAGTACTTC
TRBJ2-6	many	.	TRBV5-1	CASSTPSVGGSGAKVLTF	TGCGCCAGCAGCACTCCCTCGGTGGGGGGCTCTGGGGCCAAAGTCCTGACTTTC
TRBJ2-1	few	TRBD2	TRBV19	CASSIDLAGVSYNEQFF	TGTGCCAGTAGTATAGATCTAGCGGGAGTCTCCTACAATGAGCAGTTCTTC
TRBJ2-1	many	TRBD2	TRBV18	CASSPKTSGSAEQFF	TGTGCCAGCTCACCTAAGACTAGCGGGAGCGCTGAGCAGTTCTTC
TRBJ2-6	few	.	TRBV30	CASHRASGANVLTF	TGTGCAAGTCACCGAGCCTCTGGGGCCAACGTCCTGACTTTC
TRBJ2-7	many	.	TRBV7-2	CASSLAPSVPYEQYF	TGTGCCAGCAGCTTAGCACCTAGCGTTCCCTACGAGCAGTACTTC
TRBJ2-2	many	TRBD1	TRBV10-3	CAIAGTGVPGELFF	TGTGCCATCGCCGGGACAGGGGTTCCCGGGGAGCTGTTTTTT
TRBJ2-1	many	.	TRBV3-1	CASSQDLTNEQFF	TGTGCCAGCAGCCAAGACTTAACGAATGAGCAGTTCTTC
TRBJ2-4	medium-sized	TRBD2	TRBV5-1	CASKGSGRRDIQYF	TGCGCCAGCAAGGGTAGCGGGAGACGGGACATTCAGTACTTC
TRBJ2-4	many	.	TRBV3-1	CASSQGGIAKNIQYF	TGTGCCAGCAGCCAAGGCGGGATAGCCAAAAACATTCAGTACTTC
TRBJ2-7	many	.	TRBV11-2	CASSLRSGRVSVYEQYF	TGTGCCAGCAGCTTAAGATCCGGTAGGGTTTCAGTATACGAGCAGTACTTC
TRBJ2-1	many	.	TRBV20-1	CSARDYNEQFF	TGCAGTGCGCGGGACTACAATGAGCAGTTCTTC
TRBJ2-2	many	TRBD2	TRBV3-1	CASSRGGSRTGELFF	TGTGCCAGCAGCCGGGGGGGGAGCCGCACCGGGGAGCTGTTTTTT
TRBJ2-2	many	.	TRBV5-1	CASSDGPSTGELFF	TGCGCCAGCAGCGACGGCCCGAGCACCGGGGAGCTGTTTTTT
TRBJ2-7	many	.	TRBV20-1	CSASNQRQVIVQYF	TGCAGTGCATCCAACCAGAGACAGGTCATAGTGCAGTACTTC
TRBJ2-3	many	.	TRBV12-3/TRBV12-4	CASRPPGDTQYF	TGTGCCAGCAGGCCACCGGGAGATACGCAGTATTTT
TRBJ2-2	many	.	TRBV29-1	CSVSSGNTGELFF	TGCAGCGTCAGTAGCGGCAACACCGGGGAGCTGTTTTTT
TRBJ2-6	.	.	TRBV11-1	CASSLVGLRTRSGANVLTF	TGTGCCAGCAGCTTAGTGGGTTTGCGGACGCGCTCTGGGGCCAACGTCCTGACTTTC
TRBJ2-3	.	.	TRBV9	CASSVPLGGPDTQYF	TGTGCCAGCAGCGTACCCCTTGGCGGGCCAGATACGCAGTATTTT